The 17 T cell receptor beta chains presented below share a single source sample, sequenced in a study of CD8 T cells in Susac syndrome. Random hexamers were used to reverse transcribe an amount of roughly 0.45 to 1 ug RNA. TCRdb reprocessed the immunoSEQ multiplex PCR reads with MiXCR, giving one entry per CDR3 protein. The repertoire holds under 200,000 distinct CDR3 sequences, with around 94% as singletons. Specimen: CD4+ T cells from PBMCs. Receptors originate from a human donor in good health.

J is TRBJ2-7 and V is TRBV15; D is undetermined. The V end lost 3 bases, the J end lost 0 bases, and 9 bases lay between the germline ends. Germline values: CDR1 LNHNV, CDR2 YYDKDF (reference sequence). The CDR3 is made up of 14 amino acids. The CDR3 DNA reads TGTGCCACCAGCAGTCGGCAGTACTCCTACGAGCAGTACTTC. As protein: CATSSRQYSYEQYF. Based on the CDR3 plus reference TRBV15 and TRBJ2-7, the full variable domain is DAMVIQNPRYQVTQFGKPVTLSCSQTLNHNVMYWYQQKSSQAPKLLFHYYDKDFNNEADTPDNFQSRRPNTSFCFLDIRSPGLGDTAMYLCATSSRQYSYEQYFGPGTRLTVT.

The V gene is TRBV25-1, the J gene TRBJ2-3; D ambiguous. Germline assignment: CDR1 MGHDK and CDR2 SYGVNS. V gave up 5 bases and J gave up 0 bases, with 9 bases separating them. The CDR3 totals 14 residues. The CDR3 sequence: CASSKGISTDTQYF. CDR3 DNA: TGTGCCAGCAGTAAAGGGATAAGCACAGATACGCAGTATTTT.

This CDR3 reads CASSSGAAPSGANVLTF. The CDR3 DNA follows: TGTGCCAGCAGCTCAGGGGCAGCACCCTCGGGGGCCAACGTCCTGACTTTC. The gene calls are TRBV5-4 and TRBJ2-6, with D perhaps matching TRBD1 (6 bases). This CDR3 contains 17 residues. V was cut by 3 bases and J by 4 bases, with 17 bases left in between. Per germline, CDR1 SGHNT and CDR2 YYREEE (reference sequence).

J is TRBJ2-7 and V is TRBV4-3, with TRBD2 as a possible D gene (5 bases). This CDR3 comprises 15 residues. The ends were cut back, 0 bases at V and 0 bases at J, with 9 bases in the middle. The V gene's germline CDR1 is LGHNA and CDR2 YSLEER. The CDR3 here is CASSQERVSSYEQYF. CDR3 coding DNA: TGCGCCAGCAGCCAAGAGAGGGTCAGCTCCTACGAGCAGTACTTC.

In its sample, this clonotype was seen a few times. V usage is TRBV19 and J usage is TRBJ2-5; 9 bases fit TRBD2. V lost 4 bases and J lost 3; bases outside the gene matches: 0. Germline V lookup: CDR1 LNHDA, CDR2 SQIVND (reference sequence). The CDR3 totals 13 residues. In DNA, the CDR3 is TGTGCCAGTAGTAGACTAGCGGAAGAGACCCAGTACTTC. Translating gives CASSRLAEETQYF.

This clonotype came up once. The chain is built from TRBV5-1 and TRBJ2-3; TRBD1 might be the D (7 bases). The V end lost 2 bases, the J end lost 9 bases, and 19 bases lay between the germline ends. The CDR3 has 15 amino acids. Germline loops: CDR1 SGHRS, CDR2 YFSETQ. The CDR3 protein is CASSFPKDRRGTQYF. CDR3 nucleotides: TGCGCCAGCAGCTTCCCGAAGGACAGGAGGGGGACGCAGTATTTT. Using reference TRBV5-1 and TRBJ2-3 for the parts outside the CDR3, the full variable domain is KAGVTQTPRYLIKTRGQQVTLSCSPISGHRSVSWYQQTPGQGLQFLFEYFSETQRNKGNFPGRFSGRQFSNSRSEMNVSTLELGDSALYLCASSFPKDRRGTQYFGPGTRLTVL.

This chain uses TRBV10-3 with TRBJ1-5; no clear D. The CDR3 contains 15 residues. Deletions cut 3 bases from V and 3 bases from J, with 12 bases between. Germline loops: CDR1 ENHRY, CDR2 SYGVKD. The CDR3 DNA is TGTGCCATCAGTGATGAGACTGACTACAATCAGCCCCAGCATTTT. Its translation is CAISDETDYNQPQHF.

V usage is TRBV19 and J usage is TRBJ1-5, with TRBD1 as a possible D gene (5 bases). Trimming shortened V by 7 bases and J by 7 bases, and 17 bases separated the two germline ends. The CDR3 sequence is 14 residues long. Germline values: CDR1 LNHDA, CDR2 SQIVND (reference sequence). The CDR3 loop is CASTIGEGRQPQHF. Here the CDR3 DNA reads TGTGCCAGTACCATTGGGGAGGGGAGGCAGCCCCAGCATTTT.

V usage is TRBV6-2 or TRBV6-3 and J usage is TRBJ2-2, with TRBD1 as a possible D gene (6 bases). The CDR3 consists of 15 residues. Germline values: CDR1 MNHEY, CDR2 SVGEGT. Trimming removed 7 bases at V and 3 bases at J, with 15 bases between. The CDR3 sequence is CASIKGDGYTGELFF. The CDR3, as DNA: TGTGCCAGCATTAAGGGGGACGGCTACACCGGGGAGCTGTTTTTT.

This sequence joins TRBV4-3 and TRBJ1-2; D unresolved. This CDR3 spans 15 amino acids. The V end was cut by 0 bases, the J end by 6 bases, with 14 bases between. Germline-derived CDR1 and CDR2 are LGHNA and YSLEER. CDR3 region: CASSQESAFVNGYTF. CDR3 in DNA: TGCGCCAGCAGCCAAGAATCAGCGTTCGTGAATGGCTACACCTTC.

The genes are TRBV2 and TRBJ2-5; D not certain. The germline gives CDR1 SNHLY, CDR2 FYNNEI. CDR3 size: 11 residues. V was trimmed by 7 bases and J by 3 bases, leaving 6 bases between them. The CDR3 is CASMLEETQYF. The CDR3 nucleotides are TGTGCCAGCATGCTCGAAGAGACCCAGTACTTC.

The rearrangement uses TRBV5-1 and TRBJ1-6; D gene unclear. Looked up from germline, CDR1 is SGHRS and CDR2 is YFSETQ. The CDR3 totals 16 residues. V dropped 0 bases and J dropped 7 bases, with 14 bases sitting between them. The CDR3 protein is CASSLDLGPANSPLHF. The CDR3 bases are TGCGCCAGCAGCTTGGATCTCGGACCAGCGAATTCACCCCTCCACTTT.

This sequence joins TRBV20-1 and TRBJ2-5, with 10 bases lining up with TRBD2. Trimming at V came to 4 bases and at J to 2 bases, leaving 4 bases not matched to a gene. The CDR3 is 14 amino acids. Germline-derived CDR1 and CDR2 are DFQATT and SNEGSKA (reference sequence). The CDR3 sequence is CSATLAGVQETQYF. The DNA for the CDR3 is TGCAGTGCTACCCTAGCGGGGGTGCAAGAGACCCAGTACTTC.

The chain employs TRBV9 and TRBJ2-5; maybe TRBD1 (5 bases). Germline-derived CDR1 and CDR2 are SGDLS and YYNGEE. Trimming took off 0 bases at V and 5 bases at J, with 8 bases between the two ends. This CDR3 is 13 amino acids long. The CDR3 spells CASSVGQMETQYF. The CDR3 nucleotides read TGTGCCAGCAGCGTAGGACAGATGGAGACCCAGTACTTC.

This chain links TRBV5-1 with TRBJ1-5; possibly TRBD1 for D (5 bases). This CDR3 is 15 amino acids long. Germline V CDR1 and CDR2: SGHRS, YFSETQ. The germline V and J ends were trimmed by 2 bases and 1 base, with 10 bases remaining between them. CDR3: CASSFVGGSNQPQHF. The CDR3 coding sequence is TGCGCCAGCAGCTTCGTGGGGGGGAGCAATCAGCCCCAGCATTTT.

The rearrangement joins TRBV9 to TRBJ1-2; TRBD1 matches at 10 bases. This CDR3 is 15 amino acids long. J was trimmed by 4 bases and V by 0 bases; bases with no gene match: 3. Germline CDR1 is SGDLS and CDR2 is YYNGEE. CDR3 sequence: CASSVVDRGPYGYTF. The CDR3 bases are TGTGCCAGCAGCGTAGTAGACAGGGGGCCCTATGGCTACACCTTC.

The J gene is TRBJ1-1, the V gene TRBV6-2 or TRBV6-3; maybe TRBD1 (5 bases). This CDR3 has 14 amino acids. Per the germline V gene, CDR1 is MNHEY and CDR2 is SVGEGT. V was cut by 4 bases and J by 0 bases, with 9 bases left in between. The chain's CDR3 is CASSWGVLNTEAFF. In DNA, the CDR3 is TGTGCCAGCAGTTGGGGGGTGCTGAACACTGAAGCTTTCTTT.